The subject of this entry is one TCR beta chain. Its antigen is unknown. The sample is drawn from a study of T cell responses to AZD1222 COVID-19 vaccine. The study's findings and limits: Close to half of spike-specific TCRs reportedly recognize unmutated variant regions. Increased Spike-specific TCR breadth and depth were observed after two AZD1222 doses.

The CDR3 runs to 14 residues. Per the germline V gene, CDR1 is KGHDR and CDR2 is SFDVKD. V shed 4 bases and J shed 0 bases, with 8 bases lying between them. Data came from immunoSEQ multiplex PCR; TCRdb stores just in-frame clones and leaves some out. The sample includes some 130,000 clones, about nine tenths of them seen just once. This sample comprised peripheral blood, obtained 28 days after the second AZD1222 dose. The chain employs TRBV24-1 and TRBJ1-1; D is unresolved. The clonotype was recovered from an adult who received the AZD1222 COVID-19 vaccine. CDR3 coding DNA: TGTGCCACCAGTGAGCCTCACATGAACACTGAAGCTTTCTTT. It yields the protein CATSEPHMNTEAFF.